This T cell receptor beta chain appears in the sequencing data of a study of T cell responses to AZD1222 COVID-19 vaccine. For this clone: Its antigen is not identified.

General study findings and limits: In all cases, repertoires were sampled only after the peak T cell response. Clonal diversity was possibly underestimated; the donors were predominantly white British and more often female. Among AZD1222 vaccinees, only six or seven were seropositive at baseline. CD4 TCRs associated with vaccination spanned spike, dominating at 160-218 and 743-854.

Generated by immunoSEQ multiplex PCR, the TCRdb table keeps only in-frame clones and is missing some. The repertoire holds 83,000 or so clones, with about 84% as singletons. The CDR3 is 14 residues long. Germline lookup yields CDR1 MGHRA and CDR2 YSYEKL. Unmatched junction bases numbered 2, after V lost 2 bases and J lost 2 bases. This chain links TRBV4-1 with TRBJ2-7; TRBD1 matches at 8 bases. The origin of this receptor is an adult in good health. The sequencing here drew on peripheral blood, taken on day 0 of AZD1222 vaccination. The CDR3 is CASSQQQGAYEQYF. CDR3 DNA sequence: TGCGCCAGCAGCCAACAACAGGGGGCCTACGAGCAGTACTTC.